This T cell receptor (beta chain) stems from a study of T cells in Graves' hyperthyroidism and ophthalmopathy. Overall study context: Peripheral blood sampling occurred at initial diagnosis, before any treatment.

The CDR3 loop spans 13 amino acids. V gave up 1 base and J gave up 7 bases, with 10 bases separating them. Germline CDR1 reads SEHNR; CDR2 reads FQNEAQ (reference sequence). In making diagnoses, clinical symptoms, serum thyroxine and TRAb, thyroid ultrasound and orbital computed tomography were all used. The investigators amplified TCR beta CDR3 regions from RNA transcripts. The HTBI primer set was used in a first-round RT-PCR of the TCR CDR3. Each CDR3 protein is one row after TCRdb ran MiXCR on the multiplex PCR reads. The table lists about 520,000 distinct CDR3 sequences, around 22% of them singletons. This clonotype has ten or more counts.

The clonotype comes from a woman aged 25-40 years with Graves' ophthalmopathy. The chain has TRBV7-9 and TRBJ1-2; D remains ambiguous. Sample: blood. The CDR3 coding sequence is TGTGCCAGCAGCTTAGAAGAGTCCGTTGGCTACACCTTC. It encodes CASSLEESVGYTF.